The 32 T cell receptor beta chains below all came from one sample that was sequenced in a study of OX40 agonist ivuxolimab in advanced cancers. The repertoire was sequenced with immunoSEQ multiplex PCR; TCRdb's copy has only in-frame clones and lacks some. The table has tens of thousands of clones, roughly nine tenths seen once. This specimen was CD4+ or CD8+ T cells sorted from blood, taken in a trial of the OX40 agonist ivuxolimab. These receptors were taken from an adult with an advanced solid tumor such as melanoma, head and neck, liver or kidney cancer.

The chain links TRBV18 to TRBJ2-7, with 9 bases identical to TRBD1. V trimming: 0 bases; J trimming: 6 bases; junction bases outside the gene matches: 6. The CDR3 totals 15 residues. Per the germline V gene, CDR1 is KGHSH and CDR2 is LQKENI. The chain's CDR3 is CASSPPGQGRFEQYF. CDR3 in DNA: TGTGCCAGCTCACCACCTGGACAGGGGAGGTTCGAGCAGTACTTC.

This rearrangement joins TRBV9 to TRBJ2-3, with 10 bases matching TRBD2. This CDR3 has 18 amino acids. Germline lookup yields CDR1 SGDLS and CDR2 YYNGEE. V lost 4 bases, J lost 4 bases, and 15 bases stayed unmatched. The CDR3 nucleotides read TGTGCCAGCAGCCAAGAGGTCAGCGGGAGGGCCCGGGCAGATACGCAGTATTTT. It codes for CASSQEVSGRARADTQYF. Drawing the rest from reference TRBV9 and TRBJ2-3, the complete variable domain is DSGVTQTPKHLITATGQRVTLRCSPRSGDLSVYWYQQSLDQGLQFLIQYYNGEERAKGNILERFSAQQFPDLHSELNLSSLELGDSALYFCASSQEVSGRARADTQYFGPGTRLTVL.

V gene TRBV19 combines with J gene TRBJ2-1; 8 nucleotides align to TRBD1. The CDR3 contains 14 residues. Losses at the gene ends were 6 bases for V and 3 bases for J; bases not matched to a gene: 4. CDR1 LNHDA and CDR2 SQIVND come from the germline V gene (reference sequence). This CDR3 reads CASRDRANYNEQFF. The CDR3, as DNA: TGTGCCAGTAGGGACAGGGCGAACTACAATGAGCAGTTCTTC.

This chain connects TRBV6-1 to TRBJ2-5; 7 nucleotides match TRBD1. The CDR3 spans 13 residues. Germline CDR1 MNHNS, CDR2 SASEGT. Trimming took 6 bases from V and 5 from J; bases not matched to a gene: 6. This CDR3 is CASRLTGLETQYF. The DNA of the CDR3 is TGTGCCAGCAGGTTGACAGGGCTGGAGACCCAGTACTTC.

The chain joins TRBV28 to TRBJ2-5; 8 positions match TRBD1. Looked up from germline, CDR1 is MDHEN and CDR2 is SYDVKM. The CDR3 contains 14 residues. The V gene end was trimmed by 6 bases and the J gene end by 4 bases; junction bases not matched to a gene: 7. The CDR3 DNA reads TGTGCCAGCAGCCTCTTAGGACAGGGAGAGACCCAGTACTTC. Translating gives CASSLLGQGETQYF.

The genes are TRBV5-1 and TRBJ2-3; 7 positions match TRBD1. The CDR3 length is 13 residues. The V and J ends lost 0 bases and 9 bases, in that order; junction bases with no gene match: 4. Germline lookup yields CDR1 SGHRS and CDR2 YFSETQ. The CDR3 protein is CASSLGTGQTQYF. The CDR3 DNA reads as TGCGCCAGCAGCTTGGGGACAGGTCAAACGCAGTATTTT.

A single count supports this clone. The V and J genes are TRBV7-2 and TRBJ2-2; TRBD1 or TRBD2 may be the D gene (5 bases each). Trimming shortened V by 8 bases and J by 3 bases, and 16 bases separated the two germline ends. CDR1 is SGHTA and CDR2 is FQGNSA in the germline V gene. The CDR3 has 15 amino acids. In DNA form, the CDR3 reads TGTGCCAGCTCCTTTCAGGGCGGGTACACCGGGGAGCTGTTTTTT. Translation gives CASSFQGGYTGELFF.

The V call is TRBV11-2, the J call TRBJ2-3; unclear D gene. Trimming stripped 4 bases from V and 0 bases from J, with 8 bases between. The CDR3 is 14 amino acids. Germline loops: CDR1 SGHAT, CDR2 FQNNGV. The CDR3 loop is CASSSLSSTDTQYF. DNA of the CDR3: TGTGCCAGCAGCTCACTCAGTAGCACAGATACGCAGTATTTT.

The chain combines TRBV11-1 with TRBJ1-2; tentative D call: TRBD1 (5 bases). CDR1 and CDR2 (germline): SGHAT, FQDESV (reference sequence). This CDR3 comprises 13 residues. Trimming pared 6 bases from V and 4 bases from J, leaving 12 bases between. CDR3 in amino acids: CASSQGLGYGYTF. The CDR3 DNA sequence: TGTGCCAGCAGTCAGGGTCTGGGCTATGGCTACACCTTC.

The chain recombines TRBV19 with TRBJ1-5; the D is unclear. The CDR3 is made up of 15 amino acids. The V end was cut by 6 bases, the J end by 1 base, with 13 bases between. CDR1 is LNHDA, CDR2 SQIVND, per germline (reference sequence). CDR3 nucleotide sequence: TGTGCCAGTAGCCCTCCCTCCCGGAGCAATCAGCCCCAGCATTTT. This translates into CASSPPSRSNQPQHF.

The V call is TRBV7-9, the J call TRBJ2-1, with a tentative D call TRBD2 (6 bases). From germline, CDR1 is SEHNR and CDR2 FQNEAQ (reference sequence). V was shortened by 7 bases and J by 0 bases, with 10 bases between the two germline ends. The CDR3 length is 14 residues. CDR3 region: CASTHGGSYNEQFF. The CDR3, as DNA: TGTGCCAGCACCCACGGGGGCTCCTACAATGAGCAGTTCTTC.

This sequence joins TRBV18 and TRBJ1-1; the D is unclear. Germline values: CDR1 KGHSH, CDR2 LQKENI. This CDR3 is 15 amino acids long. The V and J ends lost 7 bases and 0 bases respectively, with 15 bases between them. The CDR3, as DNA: TGTGCCAGCTACCCTACAGTCCAAATGAACACTGAAGCTTTCTTT. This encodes CASYPTVQMNTEAFF.

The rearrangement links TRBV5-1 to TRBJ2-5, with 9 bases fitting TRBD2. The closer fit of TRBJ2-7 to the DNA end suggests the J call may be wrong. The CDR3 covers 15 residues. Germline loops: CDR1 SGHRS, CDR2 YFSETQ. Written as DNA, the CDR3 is TGCGCCAGCAGCTACGATAGCGGGGGTAACTACGAGCAGTACTTC. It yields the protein CASSYDSGGNYEQYF.

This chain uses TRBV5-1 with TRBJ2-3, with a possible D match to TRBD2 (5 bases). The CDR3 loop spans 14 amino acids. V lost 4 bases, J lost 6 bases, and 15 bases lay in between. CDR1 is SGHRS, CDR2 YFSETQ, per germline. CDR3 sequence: CASSLQRLGDTQYF. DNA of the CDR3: TGCGCCAGCAGCCTGCAGCGGTTAGGGGATACGCAGTATTTT.

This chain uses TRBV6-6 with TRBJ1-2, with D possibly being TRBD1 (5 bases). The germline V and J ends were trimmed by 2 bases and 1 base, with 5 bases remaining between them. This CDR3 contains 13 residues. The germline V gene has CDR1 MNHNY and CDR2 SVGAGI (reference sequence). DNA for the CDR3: TGTGCCAGCAGTTACGACAGTAACTATGGCTACACCTTC. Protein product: CASSYDSNYGYTF.

CDR3 nucleotide sequence: TGCGCCAGCAGCTTGGGGACAGGGGGCGAGGAGACCCAGTACTTC. Its protein product is CASSLGTGGEETQYF. The chain carries TRBV5-1 and TRBJ2-5, with TRBD1 matching 11 bases. The CDR3 runs to 15 residues. Trimming took 0 bases from V and 5 from J; bases not matched to a gene: 3. Germline CDR1 reads SGHRS; CDR2 reads YFSETQ.

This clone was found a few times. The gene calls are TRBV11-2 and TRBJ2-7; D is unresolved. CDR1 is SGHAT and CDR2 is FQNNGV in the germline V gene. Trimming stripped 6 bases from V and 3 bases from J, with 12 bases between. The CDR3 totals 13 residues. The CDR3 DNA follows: TGTGCCAGCAGGAGCCTAAGGGACTACGAGCAGTACTTC. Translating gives CASRSLRDYEQYF.

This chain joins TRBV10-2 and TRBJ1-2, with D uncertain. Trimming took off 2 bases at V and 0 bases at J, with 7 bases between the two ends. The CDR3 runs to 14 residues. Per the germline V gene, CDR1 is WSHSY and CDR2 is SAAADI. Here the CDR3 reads CASSELGPNYGYTF. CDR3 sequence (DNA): TGCGCCAGCAGTGAGCTCGGACCTAACTATGGCTACACCTTC.

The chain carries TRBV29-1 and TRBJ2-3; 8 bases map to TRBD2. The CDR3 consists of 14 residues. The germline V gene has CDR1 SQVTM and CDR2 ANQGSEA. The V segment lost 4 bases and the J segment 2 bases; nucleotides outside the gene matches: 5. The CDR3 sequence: CSVGVRGDTDTQYF. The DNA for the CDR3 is TGCAGCGTTGGCGTGCGGGGGGACACAGATACGCAGTATTTT.

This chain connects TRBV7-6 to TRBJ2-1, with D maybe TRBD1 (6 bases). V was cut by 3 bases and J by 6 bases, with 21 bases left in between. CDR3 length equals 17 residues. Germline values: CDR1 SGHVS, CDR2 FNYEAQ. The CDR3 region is CASSLTIGSIGGNEQFF. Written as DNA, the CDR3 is TGTGCCAGCAGCTTGACGATAGGTAGTATAGGGGGCAATGAGCAGTTCTTC.

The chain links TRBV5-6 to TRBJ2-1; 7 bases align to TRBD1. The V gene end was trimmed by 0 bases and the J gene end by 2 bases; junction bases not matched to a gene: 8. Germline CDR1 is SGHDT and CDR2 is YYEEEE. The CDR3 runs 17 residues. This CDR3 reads CASSLGAVTGTYNEQFF. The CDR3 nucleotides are TGTGCCAGCAGCTTGGGAGCTGTGACAGGGACCTACAATGAGCAGTTCTTC. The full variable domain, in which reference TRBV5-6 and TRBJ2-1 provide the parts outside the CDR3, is DAGVTQSPTHLIKTRGQQVTLRCSPKSGHDTVSWYQQALGQGPQFIFQYYEEEERQRGNFPDRFSGHQFPNYSSELNVNALLLGDSALYLCASSLGAVTGTYNEQFFGPGTRLTVL.

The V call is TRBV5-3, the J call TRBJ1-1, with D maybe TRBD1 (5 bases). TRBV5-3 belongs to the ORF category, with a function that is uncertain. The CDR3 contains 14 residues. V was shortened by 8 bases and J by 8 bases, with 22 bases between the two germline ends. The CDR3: CASSPGPQGVEAFF. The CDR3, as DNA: TGTGCCAGCAGCCCGGGCCCACAAGGGGTAGAAGCTTTCTTT.

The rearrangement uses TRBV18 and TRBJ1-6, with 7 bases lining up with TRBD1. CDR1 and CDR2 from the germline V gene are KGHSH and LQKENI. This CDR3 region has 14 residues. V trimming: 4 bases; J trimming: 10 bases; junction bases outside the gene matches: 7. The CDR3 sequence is CASSLGQPWSPLHF. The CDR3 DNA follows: TGTGCCAGCTCACTGGGACAGCCCTGGTCACCCCTCCACTTT.

The CDR3 DNA follows: TGTGCCAGCAGCCGGACAGGGAACCAAGAGACCCAGTACTTC. It specifies CASSRTGNQETQYF. The genes are TRBV2 and TRBJ2-5; TRBD1 matches at 8 bases. The germline V gene has CDR1 SNHLY and CDR2 FYNNEI. The V segment lost 6 bases and the J segment 0 bases; nucleotides outside the gene matches: 3. The CDR3 spans 14 residues.

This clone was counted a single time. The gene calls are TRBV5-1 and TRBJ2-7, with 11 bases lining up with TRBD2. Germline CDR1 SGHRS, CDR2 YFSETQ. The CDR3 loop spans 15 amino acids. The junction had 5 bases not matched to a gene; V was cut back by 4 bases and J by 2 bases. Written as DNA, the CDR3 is TGCGCCAGCAGCCCGCTAGCGGGAGGTACCTACGAGCAGTACTTC. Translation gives CASSPLAGGTYEQYF.

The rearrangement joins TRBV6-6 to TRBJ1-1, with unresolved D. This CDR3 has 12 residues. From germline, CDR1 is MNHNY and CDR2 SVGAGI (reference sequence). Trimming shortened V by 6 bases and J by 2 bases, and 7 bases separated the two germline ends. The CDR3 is CASSSINTEAFF. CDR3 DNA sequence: TGTGCCAGCAGCTCTATTAACACTGAAGCTTTCTTT.

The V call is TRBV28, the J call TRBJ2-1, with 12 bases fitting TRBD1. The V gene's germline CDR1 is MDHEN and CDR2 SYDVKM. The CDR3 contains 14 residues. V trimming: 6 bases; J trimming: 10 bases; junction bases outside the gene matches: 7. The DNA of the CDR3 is TGTGCCAGCAGCCCGGGACAGGGGGCTGGGGAGCAGTTCTTC. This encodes CASSPGQGAGEQFF.

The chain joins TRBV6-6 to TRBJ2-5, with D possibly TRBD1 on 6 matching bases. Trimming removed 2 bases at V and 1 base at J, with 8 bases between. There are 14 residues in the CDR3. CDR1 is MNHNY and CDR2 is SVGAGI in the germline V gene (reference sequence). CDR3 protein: CASSYGQFQETQYF. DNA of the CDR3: TGTGCCAGCAGTTACGGACAGTTCCAAGAGACCCAGTACTTC.

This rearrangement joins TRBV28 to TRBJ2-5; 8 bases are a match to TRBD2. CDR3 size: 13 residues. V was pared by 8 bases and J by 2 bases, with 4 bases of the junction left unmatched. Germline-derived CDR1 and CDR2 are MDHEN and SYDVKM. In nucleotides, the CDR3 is TGTGCCAGCGGGTTAGCGGGGCAAGAGACCCAGTACTTC. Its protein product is CASGLAGQETQYF.

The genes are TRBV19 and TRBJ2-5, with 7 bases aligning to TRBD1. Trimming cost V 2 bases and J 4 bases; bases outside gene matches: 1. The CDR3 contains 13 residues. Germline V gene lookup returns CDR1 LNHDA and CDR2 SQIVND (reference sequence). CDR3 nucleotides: TGTGCCAGTAGTATAAGACAGGGAGAGACCCAGTACTTC. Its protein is CASSIRQGETQYF.

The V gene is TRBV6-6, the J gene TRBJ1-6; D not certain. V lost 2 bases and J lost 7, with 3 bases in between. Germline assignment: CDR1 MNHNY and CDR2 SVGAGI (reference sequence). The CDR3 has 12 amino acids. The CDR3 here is CASSYPNSPLHF. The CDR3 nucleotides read TGTGCCAGCAGTTACCCGAATTCACCCCTCCACTTT.

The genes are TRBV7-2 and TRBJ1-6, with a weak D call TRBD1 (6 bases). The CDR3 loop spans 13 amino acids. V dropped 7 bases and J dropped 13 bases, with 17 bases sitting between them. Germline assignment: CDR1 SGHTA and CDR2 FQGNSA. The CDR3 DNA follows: TGTGCCAGCACCCCGAGGACAGCCGTCCCCCTCCACTTT. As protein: CASTPRTAVPLHF.